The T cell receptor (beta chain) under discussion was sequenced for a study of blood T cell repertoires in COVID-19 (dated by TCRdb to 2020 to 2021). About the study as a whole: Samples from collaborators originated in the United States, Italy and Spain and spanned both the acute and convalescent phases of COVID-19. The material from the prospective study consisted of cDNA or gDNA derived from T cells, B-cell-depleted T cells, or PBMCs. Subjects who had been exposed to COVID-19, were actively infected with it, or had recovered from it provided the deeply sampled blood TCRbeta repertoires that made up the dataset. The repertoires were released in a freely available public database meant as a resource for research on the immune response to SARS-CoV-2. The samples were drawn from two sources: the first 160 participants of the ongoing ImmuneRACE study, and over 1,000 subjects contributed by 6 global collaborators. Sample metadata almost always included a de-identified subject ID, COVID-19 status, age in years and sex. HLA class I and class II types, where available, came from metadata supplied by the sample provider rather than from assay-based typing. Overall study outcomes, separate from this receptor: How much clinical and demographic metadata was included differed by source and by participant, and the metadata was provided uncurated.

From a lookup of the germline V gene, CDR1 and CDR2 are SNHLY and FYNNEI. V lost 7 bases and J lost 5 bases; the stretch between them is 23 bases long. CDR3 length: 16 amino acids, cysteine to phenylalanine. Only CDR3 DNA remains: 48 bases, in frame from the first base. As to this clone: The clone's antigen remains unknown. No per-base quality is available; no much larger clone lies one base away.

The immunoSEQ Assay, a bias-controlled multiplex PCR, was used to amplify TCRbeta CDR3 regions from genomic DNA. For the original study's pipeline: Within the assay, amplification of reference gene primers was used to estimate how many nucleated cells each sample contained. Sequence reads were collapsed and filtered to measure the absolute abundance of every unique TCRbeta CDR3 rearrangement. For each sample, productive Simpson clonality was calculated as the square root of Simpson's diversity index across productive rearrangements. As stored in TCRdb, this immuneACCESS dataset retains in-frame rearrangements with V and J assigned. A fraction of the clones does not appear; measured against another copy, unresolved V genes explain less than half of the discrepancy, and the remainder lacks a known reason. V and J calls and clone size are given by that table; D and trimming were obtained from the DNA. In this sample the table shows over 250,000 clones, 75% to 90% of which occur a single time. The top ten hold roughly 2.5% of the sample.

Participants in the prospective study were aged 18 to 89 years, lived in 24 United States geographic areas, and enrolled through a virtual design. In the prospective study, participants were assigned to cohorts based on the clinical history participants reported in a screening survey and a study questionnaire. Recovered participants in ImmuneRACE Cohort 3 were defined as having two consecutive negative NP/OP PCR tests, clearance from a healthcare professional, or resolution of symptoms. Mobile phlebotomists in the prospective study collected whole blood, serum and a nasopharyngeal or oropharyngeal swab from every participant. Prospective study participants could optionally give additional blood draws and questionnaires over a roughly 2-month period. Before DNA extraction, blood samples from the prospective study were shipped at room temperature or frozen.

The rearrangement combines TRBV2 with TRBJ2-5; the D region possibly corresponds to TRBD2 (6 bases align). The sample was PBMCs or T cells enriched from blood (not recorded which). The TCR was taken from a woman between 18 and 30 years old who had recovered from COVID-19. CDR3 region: CASNHKQEGTSETQYF. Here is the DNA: TGTGCCAGCAACCACAAACAGGAGGGAACCTCGGAGACCCAGTACTTC.